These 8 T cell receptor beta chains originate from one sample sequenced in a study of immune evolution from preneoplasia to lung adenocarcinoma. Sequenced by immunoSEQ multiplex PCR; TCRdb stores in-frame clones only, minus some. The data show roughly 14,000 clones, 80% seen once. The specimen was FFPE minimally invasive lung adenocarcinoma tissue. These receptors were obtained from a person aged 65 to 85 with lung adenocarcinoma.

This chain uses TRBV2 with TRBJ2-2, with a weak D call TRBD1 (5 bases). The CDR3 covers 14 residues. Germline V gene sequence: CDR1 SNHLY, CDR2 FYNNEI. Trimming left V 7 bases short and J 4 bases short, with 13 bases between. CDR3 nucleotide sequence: TGTGCCAGCAAGGCCCAGGGCGGCACCGGGGAGCTGTTTTTT. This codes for CASKAQGGTGELFF. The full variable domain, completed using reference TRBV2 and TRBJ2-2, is EPEVTQTPSHQVTQMGQEVILRCVPISNHLYFYWYRQILGQKVEFLVSFYNNEISEKSEIFDDQFSVERPDGSNFTLKIRSTKLEDSAMYFCASKAQGGTGELFFGEGSRLTVL.

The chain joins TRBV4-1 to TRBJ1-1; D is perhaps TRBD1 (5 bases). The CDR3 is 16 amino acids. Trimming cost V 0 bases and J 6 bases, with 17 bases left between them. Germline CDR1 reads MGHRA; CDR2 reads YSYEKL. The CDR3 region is CASSQDLRAALSEAFF. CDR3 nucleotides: TGCGCCAGCAGCCAAGATCTCAGGGCCGCTCTCTCTGAAGCTTTCTTT.

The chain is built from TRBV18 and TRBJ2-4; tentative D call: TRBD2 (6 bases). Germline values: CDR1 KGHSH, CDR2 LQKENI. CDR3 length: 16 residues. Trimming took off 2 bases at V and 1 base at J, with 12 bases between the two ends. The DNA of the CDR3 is TGTGCCAGCTCACCATCAGGGACTTTGGCCAAAAACATTCAGTACTTC. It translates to CASSPSGTLAKNIQYF.

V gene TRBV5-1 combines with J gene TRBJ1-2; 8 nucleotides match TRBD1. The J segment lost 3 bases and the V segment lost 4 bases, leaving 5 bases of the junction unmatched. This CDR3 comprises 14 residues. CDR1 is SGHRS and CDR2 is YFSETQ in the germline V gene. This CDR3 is CASSPQGADYGYTF. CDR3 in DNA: TGCGCCAGCAGCCCGCAGGGGGCCGACTATGGCTACACCTTC. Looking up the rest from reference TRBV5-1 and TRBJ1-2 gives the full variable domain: KAGVTQTPRYLIKTRGQQVTLSCSPISGHRSVSWYQQTPGQGLQFLFEYFSETQRNKGNFPGRFSGRQFSNSRSEMNVSTLELGDSALYLCASSPQGADYGYTFGSGTRLTVV.

The CDR3: CASRRTGSYNEQFF. The CDR3 DNA is TGCGCCAGCCGTCGGACAGGGTCCTACAATGAGCAGTTCTTC. The chain combines TRBV5-1 with TRBJ2-1; 8 bases fit TRBD1. J gave up 1 base and V 7 bases, and 4 bases lay outside the gene matches. The CDR3 contains 14 residues. Germline-derived CDR1 and CDR2 are SGHRS and YFSETQ.

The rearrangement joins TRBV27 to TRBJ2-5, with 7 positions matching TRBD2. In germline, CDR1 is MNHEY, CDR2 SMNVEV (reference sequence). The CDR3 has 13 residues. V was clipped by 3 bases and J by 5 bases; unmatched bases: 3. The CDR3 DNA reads TGTGCCAGCAGTTTCTCCGGGGGGGAGACCCAGTACTTC. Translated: CASSFSGGETQYF.

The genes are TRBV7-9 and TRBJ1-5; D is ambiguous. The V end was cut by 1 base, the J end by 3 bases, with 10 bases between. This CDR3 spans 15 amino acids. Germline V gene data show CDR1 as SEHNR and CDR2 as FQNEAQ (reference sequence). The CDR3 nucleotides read TGTGCCAGCAGCTTAGACGGATCCATCAATCAGCCCCAGCATTTT. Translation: CASSLDGSINQPQHF.

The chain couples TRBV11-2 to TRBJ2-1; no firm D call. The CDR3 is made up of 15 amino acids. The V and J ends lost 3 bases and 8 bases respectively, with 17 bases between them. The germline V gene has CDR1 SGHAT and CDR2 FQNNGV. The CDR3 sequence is CASSFHRIGNDEQFF. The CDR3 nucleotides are TGTGCCAGCAGCTTCCACCGGATAGGTAACGATGAGCAGTTCTTC.